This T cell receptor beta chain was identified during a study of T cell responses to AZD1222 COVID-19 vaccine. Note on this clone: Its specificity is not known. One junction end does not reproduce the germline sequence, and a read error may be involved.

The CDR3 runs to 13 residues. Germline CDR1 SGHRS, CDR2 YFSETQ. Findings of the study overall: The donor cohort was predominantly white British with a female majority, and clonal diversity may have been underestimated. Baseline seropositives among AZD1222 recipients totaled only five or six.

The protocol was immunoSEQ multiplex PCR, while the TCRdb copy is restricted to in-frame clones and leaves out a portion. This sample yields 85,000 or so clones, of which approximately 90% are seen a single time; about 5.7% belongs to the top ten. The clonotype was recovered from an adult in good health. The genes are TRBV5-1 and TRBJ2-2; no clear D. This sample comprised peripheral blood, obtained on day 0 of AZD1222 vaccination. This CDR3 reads CASSLGVPGELFF. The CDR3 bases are TGCGCCAGCAGTTTGGGTGTCCCCGGGGAGCTGTTTTTT.